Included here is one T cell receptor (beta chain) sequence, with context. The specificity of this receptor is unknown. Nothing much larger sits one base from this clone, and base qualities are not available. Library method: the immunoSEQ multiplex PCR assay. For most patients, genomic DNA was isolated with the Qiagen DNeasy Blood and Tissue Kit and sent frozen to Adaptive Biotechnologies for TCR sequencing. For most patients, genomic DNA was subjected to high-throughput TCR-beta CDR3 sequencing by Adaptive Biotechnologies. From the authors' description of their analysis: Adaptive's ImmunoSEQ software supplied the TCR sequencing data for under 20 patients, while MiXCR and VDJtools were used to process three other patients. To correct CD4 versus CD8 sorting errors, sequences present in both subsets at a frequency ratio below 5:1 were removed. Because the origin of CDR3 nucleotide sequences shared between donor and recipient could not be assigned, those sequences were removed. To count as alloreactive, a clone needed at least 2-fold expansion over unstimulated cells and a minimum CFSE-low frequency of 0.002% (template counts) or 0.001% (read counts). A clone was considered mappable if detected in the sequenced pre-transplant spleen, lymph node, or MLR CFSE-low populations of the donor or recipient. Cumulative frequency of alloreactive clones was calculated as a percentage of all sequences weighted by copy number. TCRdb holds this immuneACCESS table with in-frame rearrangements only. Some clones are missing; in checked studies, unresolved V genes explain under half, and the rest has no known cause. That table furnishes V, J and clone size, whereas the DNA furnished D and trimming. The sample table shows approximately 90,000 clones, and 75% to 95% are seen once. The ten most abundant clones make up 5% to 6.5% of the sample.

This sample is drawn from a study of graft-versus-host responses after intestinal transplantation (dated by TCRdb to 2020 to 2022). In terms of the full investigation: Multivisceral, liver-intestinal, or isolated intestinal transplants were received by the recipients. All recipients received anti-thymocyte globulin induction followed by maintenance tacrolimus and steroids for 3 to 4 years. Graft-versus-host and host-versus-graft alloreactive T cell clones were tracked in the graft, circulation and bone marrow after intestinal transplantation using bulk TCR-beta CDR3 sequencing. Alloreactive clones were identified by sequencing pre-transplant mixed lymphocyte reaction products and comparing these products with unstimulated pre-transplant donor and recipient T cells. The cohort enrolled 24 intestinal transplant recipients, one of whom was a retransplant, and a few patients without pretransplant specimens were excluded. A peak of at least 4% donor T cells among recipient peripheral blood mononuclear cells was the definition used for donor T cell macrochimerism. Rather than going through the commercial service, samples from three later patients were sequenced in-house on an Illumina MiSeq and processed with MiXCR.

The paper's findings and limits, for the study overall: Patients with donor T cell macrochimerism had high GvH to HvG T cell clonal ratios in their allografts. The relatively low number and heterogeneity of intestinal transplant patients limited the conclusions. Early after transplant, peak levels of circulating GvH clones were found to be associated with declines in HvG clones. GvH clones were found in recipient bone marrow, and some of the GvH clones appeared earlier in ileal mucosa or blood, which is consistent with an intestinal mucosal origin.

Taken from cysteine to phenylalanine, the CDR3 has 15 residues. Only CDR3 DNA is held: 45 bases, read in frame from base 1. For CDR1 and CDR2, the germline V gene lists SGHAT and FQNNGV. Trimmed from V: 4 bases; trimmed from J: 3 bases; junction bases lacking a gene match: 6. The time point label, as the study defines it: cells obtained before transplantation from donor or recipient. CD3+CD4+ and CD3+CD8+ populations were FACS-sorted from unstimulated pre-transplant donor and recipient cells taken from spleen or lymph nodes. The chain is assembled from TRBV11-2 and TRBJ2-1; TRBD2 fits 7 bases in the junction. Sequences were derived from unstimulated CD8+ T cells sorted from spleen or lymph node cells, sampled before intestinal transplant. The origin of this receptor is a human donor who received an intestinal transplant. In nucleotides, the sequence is TGTGCCAGCAGCTCACCGGGAGGCTTCTACAATGAGCAGTTCTTC. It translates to CASSSPGGFYNEQFF.